The T cell receptor beta chain under discussion was sequenced for a study of T cells in Graves' hyperthyroidism and ophthalmopathy (dated by TCRdb to 2018 to 2020). About the full investigation: TCR V-J signatures able to tell the groups apart were searched for in a discovery cohort of 100 patients, of whom more than 40 had Graves' ophthalmopathy and about 60 had stable Graves' hyperthyroidism. In about 6 Graves' hyperthyroidism patients, the study also compared T-cell repertoires from thyroid tissue with T-cell repertoires from blood. TCR Vbeta CDR3 sequencing of some 140 peripheral blood samples (approximately 44 ophthalmopathy, roughly 74 hyperthyroidism and some 17 progressor patients) is reported in the paper. Prospective prediction of ophthalmopathy was tested in an independent validation cohort consisting of some 19 hyperthyroidism patients and approximately 16 patients who later progressed to ophthalmopathy. Following sampling, methimazole starting at 30 mg daily was given to hyperthyroidism patients, and high-dose intravenous methylprednisolone was given to ophthalmopathy patients. For training and testing, the 100 or so patients in the discovery cohort were randomly divided in a 7:3 ratio. General study outcomes and caveats: Most expanded thyroid clonotypes (frequency above 0.001) were also detected in blood, suggesting blood repertoires may reflect thyroid immune responses. In validation, progression to ophthalmopathy was predicted by the model with 70.59% sensitivity and roughly 76% specificity, a median of about 6.4 months before onset. No statistical method was used to set the sample size in advance, and investigators knew the group allocation. In cross-validation, a model built on a 13 V-J signature told ophthalmopathy apart from stable hyperthyroidism with 85% to 90% sensitivity and about 81% specificity, and in testing the same model reached 80%/75%.

Exclusion was applied to patients with uncontrolled infections, other autoimmune diseases, pregnancy or lactation. Diagnoses were established on the basis of clinical symptoms, serum thyroxine and TRAb, thyroid ultrasound, and orbital computed tomography. Total RNA was extracted with Trizol reagent, and quality was checked on an Agilent 2100 Bioanalyzer. Comments on this clonotype: The antigen it binds to is not known. No much larger clonotype is one base removed from it; base qualities were not supplied.

The TCR beta CDR3 regions were amplified from RNA transcripts. A first-round RT-PCR of the TCR CDR3 used the HTBI primer set with the Qiagen OneStep RT-PCR kit. Libraries were constructed in a second round of multiplex PCR, after which size selection and purification were carried out. Libraries were sequenced paired-end with 100 bp reads on an Illumina HiSeq2000. On the authors' methods: Raw data were processed with SOAPnuke, discarding reads with adapters, uncalled bases, mean Phred below 15, or no exact constant-primer or identifier match. High-quality paired reads were merged with COPE v1.2.5, and unique nucleotide sequences were defined as clonotypes. Clonotypes were aligned to IMGT TRBV, TRBD and TRBJ reference segments using MiTCR v1.1. The analysis was restricted to V-J combinations with a frequency above 0.0001, which together covered 99.2% of the repertoires. A TCS score was defined as the ratio of F50 (clonal expansion) to E x V (chaos), with BLOSUM62-based TCRdist applied between CDR3 peptides within each V-J. Welch's t-statistics and random forest reduced roughly 500 V-J features to fewer than 15, which were used in a naive Bayes classifier (R e1071). The Morisita-Horn index was used to measure how similar the thyroid and blood repertoires were. TCRdb handled the public reads itself, with Q25 trimming in fastp and clone calling in MiXCR, and kept productive beta chains. Each CDR3 protein gets just one entry, which takes the most common genes and DNA from the rows behind it. TCRdb assigned the V and J calls; the authors' analysis was not used. In all, the sample holds 500,000 to 650,000 distinct CDR3 sequences, and 40% to 50% of those were seen once. The ten largest clones capture about 40% of the sample.

For CDR1 and CDR2, the germline V gene lists SGHVT and SQSDAQ. The CDR3 runs 13 amino acids, cysteine and phenylalanine included. Only the CDR3 region is kept as DNA, spanning 39 bases read in frame from base 1. V is cut by 5 bases and J by 6 bases, and the space between the germline ends is 13 bases. The sequence links TRBV7-4 to TRBJ1-2, with the D segment identity uncertain. The sequence was obtained from an adult woman with Graves' disease, either hyperthyroidism or ophthalmopathy (not recorded which). Sequences were obtained from peripheral blood or thyroid tissue (not recorded which). The CDR3 is CASSGLGKDGYTF. The DNA is TGTGCCAGCAGCGGTCTTGGAAAGGATGGCTACACCTTC.